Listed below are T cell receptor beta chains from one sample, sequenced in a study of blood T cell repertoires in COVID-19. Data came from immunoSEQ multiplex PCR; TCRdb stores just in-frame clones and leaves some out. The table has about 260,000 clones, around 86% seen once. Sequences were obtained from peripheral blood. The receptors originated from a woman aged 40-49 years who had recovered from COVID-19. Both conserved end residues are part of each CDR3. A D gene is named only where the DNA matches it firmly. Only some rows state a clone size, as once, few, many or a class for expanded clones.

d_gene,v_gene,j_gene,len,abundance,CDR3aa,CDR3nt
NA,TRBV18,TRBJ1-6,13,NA,CASSPQPNSPLHF,TGTGCCAGCTCACCACAGCCCAATTCACCCCTCCACTTT
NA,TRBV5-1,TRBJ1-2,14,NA,CASSLGEANYGYTF,TGCGCCAGCAGCTTGGGGGAGGCTAACTATGGCTACACCTTC
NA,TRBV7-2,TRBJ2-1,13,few,CASSLDSYNEQFF,TGTGCCAGCAGCTTAGACAGTTACAATGAGCAGTTCTTC
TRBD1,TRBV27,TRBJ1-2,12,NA,CASSSGGYGYTF,TGTGCCAGCAGTTCAGGGGGATATGGCTACACCTTC
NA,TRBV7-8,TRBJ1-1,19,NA,CASSNNRFSGQRPYTEAFF,TGTGCCAGCAGCAATAATAGGTTTTCCGGACAGCGACCGTATACTGAAGCTTTCTTT
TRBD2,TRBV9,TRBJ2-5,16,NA,CASSVAGAGGQETQYF,TGTGCCAGCAGCGTAGCAGGAGCGGGGGGGCAAGAGACCCAGTACTTC
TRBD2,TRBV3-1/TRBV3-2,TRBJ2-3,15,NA,CASSLQAGGQDTQYF,TGTGCCAGCAGCCTTCAAGCGGGGGGGCAGGATACGCAGTATTTT
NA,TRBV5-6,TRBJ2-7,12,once,CASSLRSTEQYF,TGTGCCAGCAGCTTAAGAAGCACCGAGCAGTACTTC
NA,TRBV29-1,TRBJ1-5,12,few,CSAWTANQPQHF,TGCAGCGCTTGGACAGCTAATCAGCCCCAGCATTTT
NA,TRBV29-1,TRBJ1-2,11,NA,CSVGDSRGYTF,TGCAGCGTTGGTGACAGTAGGGGCTACACCTTC
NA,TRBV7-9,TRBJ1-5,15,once,CASSTGPHRGQPQHF,TGTGCCAGCAGCACCGGGCCCCATAGGGGTCAGCCCCAGCATTTT
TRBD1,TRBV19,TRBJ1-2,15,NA,CASSHATGAWRGYTF,TGTGCCAGTAGCCACGCCACAGGGGCCTGGAGGGGCTACACCTTC
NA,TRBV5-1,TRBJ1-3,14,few,CASSLESAGNTIYF,TGCGCCAGCAGCTTGGAGTCGGCTGGAAACACCATATATTTT
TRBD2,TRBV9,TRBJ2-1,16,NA,CASSARLAGGHNEQFF,TGTGCCAGCAGCGCGAGACTAGCGGGGGGACACAATGAGCAGTTCTTC
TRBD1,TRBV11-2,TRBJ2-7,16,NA,CASSLGQGGILYEQYF,TGTGCCAGCAGCCTGGGACAGGGAGGGATCCTCTACGAGCAGTACTTC